The next 9 T cell receptor beta chains were all read from a single sample in a study of shared clonotypes between healthy human individuals (dated by TCRdb to between 2020 and 2021). Library preparation used the immunoSEQ multiplex PCR assay. The table was pulled from immuneACCESS by TCRdb, which kept in-frame rearrangements only. Such tables lose some clones; where checked, under half of the loss comes from unresolved V genes, and the rest has no known cause. This sample gives about 990,000 clones in total; more than 75% of them show up just once. The biggest ten clones account for 0.55% to 0.7% of the sample. What was sequenced was memory CD4+ T cells from PBMCs. The cell subset or site label of this sample denotes: CD45RA-negative fraction. Receptor source: a man between 18 and 29 years old in good health. Some clones in this sample may be carry-over from other donors' samples.

The CDR3: CASSQVRGRWDTEAFF. CDR3 nucleotides: TGCGCCAGCAGCCAAGTCAGGGGGCGCTGGGACACTGAAGCTTTCTTT. The V and J genes are TRBV4-3 and TRBJ1-1; 8 nucleotides agree with TRBD1. Trimming removed 1 base from V and 3 bases from J; junction bases left unmatched: 7. CDR1 and CDR2 (germline): LGHNA, YSLEER. There are 16 residues in the CDR3.

The chain links TRBV29-1 to TRBJ1-2, with no clear D. This CDR3 region has 13 residues. In germline, CDR1 is SQVTM, CDR2 ANQGSEA. Between the trimmed V and J ends, which lost 2 bases and 4 bases, there was a span of 11 bases. The CDR3 bases are TGCAGCGTTGAAACCACAGTAACCTATGGCTACACCTTC. This codes for CSVETTVTYGYTF.

The V and J genes are TRBV2 and TRBJ2-1; 8 bases align to TRBD1. The V segment lost 6 bases and the J segment 13 bases; nucleotides outside the gene matches: 11. From germline, CDR1 is SNHLY and CDR2 FYNNEI. This CDR3 is 13 amino acids long. In DNA, the CDR3 is TGTGCCAGCAGGGGAAACCCGGGACAGGATCAGTTCTTC. This translates into CASRGNPGQDQFF.

The chain uses TRBV9 and TRBJ1-2, with a possible D match to TRBD1 (6 bases). Germline loops: CDR1 SGDLS, CDR2 YYNGEE. CDR3 length: 13 residues. The V and J ends lost 4 bases and 6 bases respectively, with 13 bases between them. CDR3 sequence reads: CASSSGAGDGYTF. Written as DNA, the CDR3 is TGTGCCAGCAGCTCTGGGGCAGGGGATGGCTACACCTTC. The full variable domain, in which reference TRBV9 and TRBJ1-2 provide the parts outside the CDR3, is DSGVTQTPKHLITATGQRVTLRCSPRSGDLSVYWYQQSLDQGLQFLIQYYNGEERAKGNILERFSAQQFPDLHSELNLSSLELGDSALYFCASSSGAGDGYTFGSGTRLTVV.

The chain combines TRBV23-1 with TRBJ2-3; 7 bases match TRBD2. TRBV23-1 is placed among ORFs of uncertain function. After removal of 4 bases from V and 3 bases from J, the junction contained 16 bases not matched to a gene. The CDR3 length is 18 residues. The CDR3 bases are TGCGCCAGCAGTCTACATACCGGGACTATGGATAGAACAGATACGCAGTATTTT. Protein: CASSLHTGTMDRTDTQYF.

V usage is TRBV11-2 and J usage is TRBJ2-7; TRBD2 agrees at 8 bases. The CDR3 has 15 amino acids. Germline V gene sequence: CDR1 SGHAT, CDR2 FQNNGV. V shed 3 bases and J 4 bases; nucleotides not matched to a gene: 8. Here the CDR3 reads CASSFLSSGLYEQYF. DNA for the CDR3: TGTGCCAGCAGCTTCCTCTCTAGCGGGTTGTACGAGCAGTACTTC.

This clone appeared once. This rearrangement joins TRBV7-2 to TRBJ2-7; possibly TRBD1 for D (5 bases). The V end lost 5 bases, the J end lost 0 bases, and 11 bases lay between the germline ends. From germline, CDR1 is SGHTA and CDR2 FQGNSA. This CDR3 spans 14 amino acids. The CDR3, as DNA: TGTGCCAGCAGCGTACAGGCTTTCTCCTACGAGCAGTACTTC. This gives the protein CASSVQAFSYEQYF.

The V gene is TRBV28, the J gene TRBJ2-1; 7 bases map to TRBD2. The trim removed 2 bases at V and 4 bases at J, leaving 8 bases unmatched. This CDR3 has 16 residues. The germline V gene encodes CDR1 MDHEN and CDR2 SYDVKM. CDR3 region: CASSLGLAAPYNEQFF. CDR3 nucleotide sequence: TGTGCCAGCAGTTTAGGGCTAGCGGCCCCATACAATGAGCAGTTCTTC.

This clone was recorded only once. The chain couples TRBV7-3 to TRBJ1-1; 8 bases map to TRBD1. V lost 4 bases to trimming and J lost 10 bases; unmatched junction nucleotides: 5. CDR3 length: 12 amino acids. Germline V lookup: CDR1 SGHTA, CDR2 FQGTGA. The CDR3 bases are TGTGCCAGCAGCTCCCCTGGACAGGGAGCTTTCTTT. Protein: CASSSPGQGAFF.